What follows describes a single T cell receptor beta chain. Its antigen is currently not known. One base away there is no much larger clone; base qualities are not given. The data belong to a study of blood T cell repertoires in COVID-19 (dated by TCRdb to the early 2020s). Context from the whole study: Samples covering the acute and convalescent phases of COVID-19 were provided by collaborators in the United States, Italy and Spain. The prospective study material was composed of cDNA or gDNA derived from T cells, B-cell-depleted T cells, or PBMCs. Deeply sampled blood TCRbeta repertoires from subjects exposed to, actively infected with, or recovered from COVID-19 were included in the dataset. The repertoires were released in a freely available public database intended as a resource for research on the immune response to SARS-CoV-2. Samples were obtained from the ongoing ImmuneRACE study (first 160 participants) and from 1,254 subjects provided by 6 global collaborators. A de-identified subject ID, COVID-19 status, age in years and sex were almost always included in the sample metadata. Where HLA class I and class II types were available, the types were taken from metadata supplied by the sample provider, not from assay-based typing.

Participants in the prospective study were enrolled through a virtual design, were aged roughly 18 to 100 years, and lived in approximately 25 United States geographic areas. To assign participants to cohorts, the prospective study relied on clinical history that participants themselves reported in a screening survey and a study questionnaire. Each participant in the prospective study had whole blood, serum and a nasopharyngeal or oropharyngeal swab collected by mobile phlebotomists. Additional blood draws and questionnaires over an approximately 2-month period could optionally be provided by prospective study participants. Prospective study blood samples were shipped either frozen or at room temperature before DNA extraction. Reading the germline V gene gives CDR1 SNHLY and CDR2 FYNNEI. The CDR3 spans 14 residues, from the cysteine through the phenylalanine. This entry keeps only the CDR3 DNA: 42 bases, framed from base 1. V is trimmed back by 5 bases and J by 4 bases, and the junction contains 7 bases that no gene match accounts for.

The paper as a whole reports these results and caveats: How much clinical and demographic metadata was included differed by source and by participant, and the metadata was provided uncurated.

The immunoSEQ Assay, a bias-controlled multiplex PCR, was used to amplify TCRbeta CDR3 regions from genomic DNA. The paper's processing steps were these. Nucleated cell counts per sample were estimated from amplification of reference gene primers within the assay. To quantify the absolute abundance of each unique TCRbeta CDR3 rearrangement, sequence reads were collapsed and filtered. Productive Simpson clonality was computed per sample as the square root of Simpson's diversity index over productive rearrangements. This immuneACCESS table, as held by TCRdb, lists in-frame sequences with V and J called but not all clones. Of the missing ones, under half trace to an unresolved V gene in checked studies; the others have no known cause. That table furnishes V, J and clone size, whereas the DNA furnished D and trimming. The sample has around 200,000 clones on record, more than 75% of them singletons. In total, the top ten clones hold 5.6% of the sample.

The sequence is built from TRBV2 and TRBJ1-2; 7 of the junction bases match TRBD1. The sample comprised PBMCs or T cells enriched from blood (not recorded which). The source is a man aged 35 to 55 with acute COVID-19. The DNA is TGTGCCAGCAGTTCGGGACAGTCTTTCTATGGCTACACCTTC. Translation gives CASSSGQSFYGYTF.